This TCR beta chain was observed in a study of Tregs in tolerant kidney transplant recipients. Sequencing was performed with immunoSEQ multiplex PCR; in TCRdb, only in-frame clones are kept and a portion is missing. The sample records some 50,000 clones, roughly 90% being singletons. Mixed chimerism was transient after nonmyeloablative marrow transplants from related graft donors. Thawed PBMCs were FACS-sorted into unstimulated CD4+CD25+CD127- regulatory T cells, CD4+CD25- non-regulatory cells, CD4 and CD8 cells. V lost 6 bases to trimming and J lost 5 bases; unmatched junction nucleotides: 4. Germline CDR1 reads MNHEY; CDR2 reads SMNVEV (reference sequence). CDR3 length: 15 residues.

The sequencing here drew on CD8+ T cells from blood (PBMCs), taken 12 months after the transplant. This receptor was identified in a human patient who received a combined kidney and bone marrow transplant. Some T cells may be the graft donor's. The chain couples TRBV27 to TRBJ2-1; TRBD2 matches 13 bases. The CDR3 loop is CASSPGTSGNNEQFF. CDR3 sequence (DNA): TGTGCCAGCAGCCCCGGGACTAGCGGGAACAATGAGCAGTTCTTC.